This T cell receptor (beta chain) was obtained from a study of T cell repertoires in cytomegalovirus infection. Study background: Epitope selection comprised recently identified HLA-C-restricted CMV epitopes and well-studied HLA-B-restricted CMV epitopes. A matching HLA type, together with CMV infection, was signaled by public TCR beta signatures.

Study-level results: Identification of carriers of CMV plus the relevant HLA was performed using cumulative public TCR beta family frequency. Predominance within the ex vivo response was attributable to HLA-C-restricted CMV-specific TCR beta clonotypes.

Each CDR3 protein gets one entry after TCRdb re-called the reads with MiXCR. The sample holds about 900,000 distinct CDR3 sequences, roughly 30% seen once. The germline V and J ends were trimmed by 2 bases and 3 bases, with 3 bases remaining between them. The CDR3 spans 12 residues. From germline, CDR1 is ENHRY and CDR2 SYGVKD. This clonotype was detected ten times or more. Antigen: not known. The specimen comprised cultured CD8+ T cells from PBMCs, sampled from culture after CMV antigen stimulation. The receptor comes from a human donor in good health (CMV status not recorded). Some clones in this sample may be carry-over from other donors' samples. The chain has TRBV10-3 and TRBJ2-3, with no clear D. The CDR3 here is CAISEGTDTQYF. In DNA, the CDR3 is TGTGCCATCAGTGAGGGGACAGATACGCAGTATTTT.